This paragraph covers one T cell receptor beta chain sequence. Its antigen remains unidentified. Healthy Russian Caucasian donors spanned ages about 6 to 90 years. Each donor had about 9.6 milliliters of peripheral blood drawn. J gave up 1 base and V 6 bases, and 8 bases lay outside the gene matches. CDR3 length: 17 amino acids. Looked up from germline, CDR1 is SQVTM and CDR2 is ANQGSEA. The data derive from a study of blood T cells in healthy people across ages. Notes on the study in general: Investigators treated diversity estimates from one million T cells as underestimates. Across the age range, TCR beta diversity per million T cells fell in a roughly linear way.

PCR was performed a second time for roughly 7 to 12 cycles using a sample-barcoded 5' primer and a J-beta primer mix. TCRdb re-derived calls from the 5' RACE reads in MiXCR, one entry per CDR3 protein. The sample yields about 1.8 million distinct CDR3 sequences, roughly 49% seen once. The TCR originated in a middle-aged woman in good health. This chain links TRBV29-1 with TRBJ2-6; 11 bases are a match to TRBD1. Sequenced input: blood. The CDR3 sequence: CSVAGQGAGSGANVLTF. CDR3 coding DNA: TGCAGCGTGGCAGGACAGGGGGCAGGTTCTGGGGCCAACGTCCTGACTTTC. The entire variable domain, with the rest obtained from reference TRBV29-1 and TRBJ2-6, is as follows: SAVISQKPSRDICQRGTSLTIQCQVDSQVTMMFWYRQQPGQSLTLIATANQGSEATYESGFVIDKFPISRPNLTFSTLTVSNMSPEDSSIYLCSVAGQGAGSGANVLTFGAGSRLTVL.